These 32 T cell receptor beta chains share one sample of origin, sequenced in a study of cytomegalovirus exposure and HLA in healthy donors (dated 2017 in TCRdb). The library was produced with the immunoSEQ multiplex PCR assay. The multiplex PCR relied on a mix of 60 forward primers for TCR Vbeta segments and 13 reverse primers for TCR Jbeta segments. This is the immuneACCESS table as TCRdb keeps it, with only in-frame sequences that have V and J called. A part of the clones is gone; compared with another copy, unresolved V genes explain less than half, and the rest is unexplained. The sample profile shows around 120,000 clones; around three quarters of them were found once. Around 3% of the sample is taken by the ten largest. Sequencing was done on a sample of PBMCs. These receptors were obtained from a woman in her thirties or forties in good health and CMV-seronegative.

On this clone: The junction differs from germline at one of its ends, possibly a read error. The V and J genes are TRBV7-9 and TRBJ2-5, with D tentatively TRBD2 (7 bases). The CDR3 runs 16 residues. Germline V CDR1 and CDR2: SEHNR, FQNEAQ (reference sequence). The chain's CDR3 is CSSSPRGGGYEETQYF. DNA of the CDR3: TGTTCCAGCAGCCCCCGAGGGGGGGGTTACGAGGAGACCCAGTACTTC.

V usage is TRBV30 and J usage is TRBJ2-3; the match to TRBD2 covers 10 bases. With 4 bases clipped from V and 3 bases from J, the junction kept 4 bases outside the gene matches. The CDR3 totals 14 residues. Germline assignment: CDR1 GTSNPN and CDR2 SVGIG (reference sequence). The CDR3 loop reads CAWKRAGGTDTQYF. CDR3 sequence (DNA): TGTGCCTGGAAACGAGCGGGGGGGACAGATACGCAGTATTTT.

V usage is TRBV19 and J usage is TRBJ2-7; 7 bases match TRBD2. In germline, CDR1 is LNHDA, CDR2 SQIVND (reference sequence). The CDR3 runs 14 residues. J lost 0 bases, V lost 5 bases, and 4 bases had no gene match. The CDR3 sequence is CASSWEGSSYEQYF. The CDR3 DNA sequence: TGTGCCAGTAGTTGGGAGGGGAGCTCCTACGAGCAGTACTTC.

This clone was picked up a small number of times. V gene TRBV5-1 combines with J gene TRBJ2-1; TRBD1 aligns across 10 bases. The CDR3 has 15 residues. Trimming cost V 2 bases and J 6 bases; bases outside gene matches: 5. Germline CDR1 is SGHRS and CDR2 is YFSETQ. The DNA for the CDR3 is TGCGCCAGCAGCTTCGCCGGGACAGGGGCCAATGAGCAGTTCTTC. It encodes CASSFAGTGANEQFF.

The rearrangement joins TRBV29-1 to TRBJ2-3; a weak D match, TRBD2 (6 bases). Germline-derived CDR1 and CDR2 are SQVTM and ANQGSEA. V gave up 4 bases and J gave up 1 base, with 9 bases separating them. CDR3 length equals 13 residues. The CDR3 sequence: CSVGVAGTDTQYF. The DNA for the CDR3 is TGCAGCGTTGGGGTAGCGGGCACAGATACGCAGTATTTT.

V is TRBV2 and J is TRBJ2-7; the match to TRBD2 covers 13 bases. The CDR3 runs 16 residues. Germline loops: CDR1 SNHLY, CDR2 FYNNEI. After removal of 6 bases from V and 1 base from J, the junction contained 6 bases not matched to a gene. CDR3 region: CASRTGTSGKSYEQYF. The CDR3 coding sequence is TGTGCCAGCAGAACCGGGACTAGCGGGAAATCCTACGAGCAGTACTTC.

The gene calls are TRBV2 and TRBJ2-7; a possible D gene is TRBD1 (5 bases). The CDR3 is 14 residues long. V lost 4 bases to trimming and J lost 1 base, with 11 bases between them. CDR1 and CDR2 from the germline V gene are SNHLY and FYNNEI. Here the CDR3 reads CASSVGPASYEQYF. CDR3 sequence (DNA): TGTGCCAGCAGTGTGGGGCCGGCGTCCTACGAGCAGTACTTC.

The V and J genes are TRBV20-1 and TRBJ2-3; D uncertain. CDR3 size: 11 residues. The germline gives CDR1 DFQATT, CDR2 SNEGSKA (reference sequence). Trimming shortened V by 5 bases and J by 1 base, and 4 bases separated the two germline ends. CDR3 DNA: TGCAGTGCTCATCGCACAGATACGCAGTATTTT. This codes for CSAHRTDTQYF.

This chain joins TRBV10-3 and TRBJ2-7, with TRBD2 matching over 8 bases. CDR3 length equals 15 residues. CDR1 and CDR2 from the germline V gene are ENHRY and SYGVKD. V trimming: 10 bases; J trimming: 0 bases; junction bases outside the gene matches: 11. In DNA form, the CDR3 reads TGTGCCACCATTCGTTTCGGGGGGGGCTCCTACGAGCAGTACTTC. The encoded protein is CATIRFGGGSYEQYF.

V usage is TRBV4-3 and J usage is TRBJ1-4; the match to TRBD1 covers 7 bases. The V gene's germline CDR1 is LGHNA and CDR2 YSLEER. The V gene end was trimmed by 0 bases and the J gene end by 8 bases; junction bases not matched to a gene: 18. This CDR3 spans 19 amino acids. The CDR3 region is CASSQDIPHRQGIGEKLFF. CDR3 DNA: TGCGCCAGCAGCCAAGACATACCCCACCGACAGGGAATAGGGGAAAAACTGTTTTTT.

This clone came up a few times. V is TRBV2 and J is TRBJ1-2, with 11 bases matching TRBD1. The CDR3 is 15 residues long. The trim removed 3 bases at V and 4 bases at J, leaving 4 bases unmatched. The germline V gene encodes CDR1 SNHLY and CDR2 FYNNEI. The CDR3 region has the DNA TGTGCCAGCAGTGATCCCGGGACAGGGGGCTATGGCTACACCTTC. Translating gives CASSDPGTGGYGYTF.

This chain links TRBV27 with TRBJ2-6; tentatively, D is TRBD2 (6 bases). With 1 base removed from V and 4 bases from J, the gap between germline ends came to 14 bases. The CDR3 extends over 17 amino acids. Germline values: CDR1 MNHEY, CDR2 SMNVEV (reference sequence). This chain's CDR3 is CASSLLGGPPGANVLTF. As DNA, the CDR3 is TGTGCCAGCAGTTTATTGGGAGGCCCCCCGGGGGCCAACGTCCTGACTTTC.

In its sample, this clone was seen a few times. For the CDR3, the DNA is TGTGCCTGGAGTGCAGGTATGAGAAATGAGCAGTTCTTC. Amino acids: CAWSAGMRNEQFF. The chain uses TRBV30 and TRBJ2-1, with no clear D. The CDR3 is 13 amino acids. The germline CDR1 and CDR2 sequences are GTSNPN and SVGIG (reference sequence). V dropped 1 base and J dropped 7 bases, with 11 bases sitting between them.

This chain uses TRBV9 with TRBJ2-1; D possibly corresponds to TRBD1 (6 bases). The CDR3 runs 15 residues. Germline CDR1 reads SGDLS; CDR2 reads YYNGEE. Trimming removed 0 bases from V and 3 bases from J, with 10 bases in between. Here the CDR3 reads CASSVDGGYYNEQFF. Here the CDR3 DNA reads TGTGCCAGCAGCGTAGATGGGGGCTACTACAATGAGCAGTTCTTC.

This clone has a handful of counts. The rearrangement uses TRBV6-5 and TRBJ1-3; 8 bases are a match to TRBD1. The CDR3 covers 13 residues. Germline assignment: CDR1 MNHEY and CDR2 SVGAGI. The trim removed 5 bases at V and 3 bases at J, leaving 0 bases unmatched. The CDR3 loop reads CASSDRGGNTIYF. The CDR3, as DNA: TGTGCCAGCAGTGACAGGGGTGGAAACACCATATATTTT.

This sequence joins TRBV9 and TRBJ2-3; D possibly corresponds to TRBD1 (7 bases). This CDR3 has 12 amino acids. Germline V lookup: CDR1 SGDLS, CDR2 YYNGEE. Deletions cut 4 bases from V and 10 bases from J, with 13 bases between. The CDR3 nucleotides are TGTGCCAGCAGCCCCGACAGGGAGGCGCAGTATTTT. Its protein is CASSPDREAQYF.

The J gene is TRBJ1-2, the V gene TRBV6-1; D remains unclear. Germline V gene data show CDR1 as MNHNS and CDR2 as SASEGT. V gave up 3 bases and J gave up 5 bases, with 10 bases separating them. The CDR3 contains 13 residues. The CDR3 DNA reads TGTGCCAGCAGTGACACTGCACTGTATGGCTACACCTTC. It specifies CASSDTALYGYTF.

The rearrangement uses TRBV9 and TRBJ2-5; tentative D call: TRBD1 (5 bases). The germline CDR1 and CDR2 sequences are SGDLS and YYNGEE. This CDR3 region has 14 residues. V lost 0 bases and J 1 base, leaving 7 bases between the germline ends. The CDR3 DNA is TGTGCCAGCAGCGTAGGACAGCTCCAAGAGACCCAGTACTTC. It is translated as CASSVGQLQETQYF.

This chain connects TRBV6-5 to TRBJ2-2, with 8 bases that match TRBD1. This CDR3 comprises 15 residues. CDR1 and CDR2 (germline): MNHEY, SVGAGI. Trimming took 6 bases from V and 1 from J; bases not matched to a gene: 4. Here the CDR3 DNA reads TGTGCCAGCAGGGTTGACAGGGGGAACACCGGGGAGCTGTTTTTT. This encodes CASRVDRGNTGELFF.

J is TRBJ2-6 and V is TRBV27; D uncertain. The CDR3 loop spans 17 amino acids. The V and J ends lost 4 bases and 4 bases respectively, with 17 bases between them. Per the germline V gene, CDR1 is MNHEY and CDR2 is SMNVEV (reference sequence). CDR3 sequence: CASSSHLGLPGANVLTF. The CDR3 region has the DNA TGTGCCAGCAGTTCACACCTAGGTCTCCCCGGGGCCAACGTCCTGACTTTC.

The rearrangement links TRBV10-1 to TRBJ2-1, with D tentatively TRBD1 (5 bases). CDR1 is WNHNN, CDR2 SYGVQD, per germline (reference sequence). This CDR3 comprises 16 residues. V was cut by 0 bases and J by 2 bases, with 11 bases left in between. CDR3 DNA sequence: TGCGCCAGCAGTGAGTCCGGCAGGGCGGCCTACAATGAGCAGTTCTTC. Its protein is CASSESGRAAYNEQFF.

The chain carries TRBV4-1 and TRBJ2-7; TRBD1 might be the D (6 bases). Germline V CDR1 and CDR2: MGHRA, YSYEKL. V was trimmed by 4 bases and J by 4 bases, leaving 11 bases between them. The CDR3 sequence is 13 residues long. The CDR3 coding sequence is TGCGCCAGCAGCCCTTATACAGGGTACGAGCAGTACTTC. It is translated as CASSPYTGYEQYF.

This clone has only one observation. V is TRBV6-5 and J is TRBJ1-2; D might be TRBD1 (6 bases). This CDR3 spans 14 amino acids. V lost 6 bases and J 2 bases, leaving 13 bases between the germline ends. The germline gives CDR1 MNHEY, CDR2 SVGAGI. The CDR3 DNA reads as TGTGCCAGCAGAGGTCAAGACAGGAACTATGGCTACACCTTC. This codes for CASRGQDRNYGYTF.

The genes are TRBV5-8 and TRBJ2-3; TRBD2 is a possible D gene (5 bases). The CDR3 contains 16 residues. Trimming took 0 bases from V and 1 from J, leaving 12 bases between them. Looked up from germline, CDR1 is SGHTS and CDR2 is YDEGEE. In nucleotides, the CDR3 is TGTGCCAGCAGCTTGGCCTTAGGGCGGGGCACAGATACGCAGTATTTT. Amino acids: CASSLALGRGTDTQYF.

The genes are TRBV5-1 and TRBJ2-2; D is perhaps TRBD1 (6 bases). Trimming removed 4 bases from V and 4 bases from J, with 14 bases in between. CDR1 and CDR2 (germline): SGHRS, YFSETQ. The CDR3 is made up of 15 amino acids. The CDR3 coding sequence is TGCGCCAGCAGCATATTACAGGGTCCCACCGGGGAGCTGTTTTTT. Protein product: CASSILQGPTGELFF.

The chain recombines TRBV5-1 with TRBJ2-1, with 9 bases matching TRBD1. Per the germline V gene, CDR1 is SGHRS and CDR2 is YFSETQ. V was clipped by 1 base and J by 2 bases; unmatched bases: 7. The CDR3 extends over 17 amino acids. The CDR3 nucleotides are TGCGCCAGCAGCTTGAATGTCGGACAGGGGACCTACAATGAGCAGTTCTTC. Encoded protein: CASSLNVGQGTYNEQFF. Full variable domain (remainder filled in from reference TRBV5-1 and TRBJ2-1): KAGVTQTPRYLIKTRGQQVTLSCSPISGHRSVSWYQQTPGQGLQFLFEYFSETQRNKGNFPGRFSGRQFSNSRSEMNVSTLELGDSALYLCASSLNVGQGTYNEQFFGPGTRLTVL.

This chain uses TRBV2 with TRBJ1-5, with 7 bases lining up with TRBD1. V lost 4 bases, J lost 7 bases, and 7 bases stayed unmatched. Germline V gene data show CDR1 as SNHLY and CDR2 as FYNNEI. CDR3 length: 14 amino acids. The CDR3, as DNA: TGTGCCAGCAGTGGTTCGGACAGGAAGCAGCCCCAGCATTTT. It encodes CASSGSDRKQPQHF.

This rearrangement joins TRBV28 to TRBJ2-7; 8 positions agree with TRBD1. The germline V gene encodes CDR1 MDHEN and CDR2 SYDVKM. The CDR3 totals 15 residues. The junction had 14 bases not matched to a gene; V was cut back by 6 bases and J by 7 bases. The CDR3 spells CASRQPRTGLREQYF. CDR3 in DNA: TGTGCCAGCAGACAGCCACGGACAGGGTTAAGGGAGCAGTACTTC.

The chain employs TRBV4-3 and TRBJ2-7; maybe TRBD1 (6 bases). Germline assignment: CDR1 LGHNA and CDR2 YSLEER. The CDR3 runs to 13 residues. With 3 bases removed from V and 4 bases from J, the gap between germline ends came to 10 bases. The CDR3 DNA is TGCGCCAGCAGCCAGGAGGACAGATACGAGCAGTACTTC. Encoded protein: CASSQEDRYEQYF.

The chain is built from TRBV5-4 and TRBJ2-1; D is unclear. Germline CDR1 is SGHNT and CDR2 is YYREEE (reference sequence). Trimming took off 0 bases at V and 4 bases at J, with 11 bases between the two ends. The CDR3 runs to 15 residues. The CDR3 protein is CASSLASGSYNEQFF. CDR3 coding DNA: TGTGCCAGCAGCTTGGCCTCCGGGTCATACAATGAGCAGTTCTTC. Full variable domain (remainder filled in from reference TRBV5-4 and TRBJ2-1): ETGVTQSPTHLIKTRGQQVTLRCSSQSGHNTVSWYQQALGQGPQFIFQYYREEENGRGNFPPRFSGLQFPNYSSELNVNALELDDSALYLCASSLASGSYNEQFFGPGTRLTVL.

This sequence joins TRBV28 and TRBJ2-5; 8 bases match TRBD1. J was trimmed by 6 bases and V by 6 bases; bases with no gene match: 9. The CDR3 length is 14 residues. Germline CDR1 and CDR2: MDHEN and SYDVKM. The CDR3 spells CASRRQGTGKTQYF. In nucleotides, the CDR3 is TGTGCCAGCAGGCGACAGGGGACTGGAAAGACCCAGTACTTC.

The table lists this clone with a few counts. The rearrangement uses TRBV7-2 and TRBJ1-1, with 7 positions matching TRBD1. CDR1 SGHTA and CDR2 FQGNSA come from the germline V gene. J lost 9 bases, V lost 4 bases, and 8 bases had no gene match. This CDR3 is built from 13 residues. The CDR3 DNA reads as TGTGCCAGCAGCTCGGGACAGTTCGGTCAAGCTTTCTTT. Encoded protein: CASSSGQFGQAFF.